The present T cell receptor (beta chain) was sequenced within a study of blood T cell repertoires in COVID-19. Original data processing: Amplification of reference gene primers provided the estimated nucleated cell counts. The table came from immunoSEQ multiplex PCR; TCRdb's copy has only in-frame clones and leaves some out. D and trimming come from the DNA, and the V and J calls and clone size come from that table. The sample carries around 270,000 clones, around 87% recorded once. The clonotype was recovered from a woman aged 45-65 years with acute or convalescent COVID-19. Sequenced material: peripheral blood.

The CDR3: CASSLELAGVGEQYF. CDR3 in DNA: TGTGCCAGCAGTTTAGAACTAGCGGGAGTGGGTGAGCAGTACTTC. The genes are TRBV27 and TRBJ2-7, with 11 bases aligning to TRBD2. Unmatched junction bases numbered 7, after V lost 2 bases and J lost 7 bases. The CDR3 length is 15 residues. Looked up from germline, CDR1 is MNHEY and CDR2 is SMNVEV (reference sequence).